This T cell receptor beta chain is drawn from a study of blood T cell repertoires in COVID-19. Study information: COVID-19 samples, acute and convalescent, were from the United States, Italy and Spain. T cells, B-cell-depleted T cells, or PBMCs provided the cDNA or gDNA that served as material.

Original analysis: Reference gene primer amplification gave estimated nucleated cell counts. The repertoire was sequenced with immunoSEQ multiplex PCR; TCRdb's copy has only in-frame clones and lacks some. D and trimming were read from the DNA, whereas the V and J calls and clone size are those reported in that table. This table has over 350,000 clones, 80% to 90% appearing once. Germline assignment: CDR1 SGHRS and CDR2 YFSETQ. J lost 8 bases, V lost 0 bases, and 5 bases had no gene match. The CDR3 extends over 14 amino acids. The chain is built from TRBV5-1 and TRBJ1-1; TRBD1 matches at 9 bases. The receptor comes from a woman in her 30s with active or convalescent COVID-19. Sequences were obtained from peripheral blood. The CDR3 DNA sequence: TGCGCCAGCAGCTTGGCCACAGGGGGCGGAGAAGCTTTCTTT. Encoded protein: CASSLATGGGEAFF.